This TCR beta chain was obtained from a study of blood T cell repertoires in COVID-19. There are 13 residues in the CDR3. V dropped 5 bases and J dropped 5 bases, with 12 bases sitting between them. Germline V CDR1 and CDR2: MNHEY, SMNVEV (reference sequence). Profiled with immunoSEQ multiplex PCR; TCRdb holds only in-frame clones, not every one. The profile shows about 210,000 clones, around nine tenths of them singletons. The sample was peripheral blood. The chain joins TRBV27 to TRBJ2-5; a weak D match, TRBD2 (7 bases). The receptor was isolated from a man between 18 and 35 years old with active or convalescent COVID-19. The chain's CDR3 is CASSLRGAETQYF. CDR3 nucleotides: TGTGCCAGCAGTCTCCGGGGGGCGGAGACCCAGTACTTC.